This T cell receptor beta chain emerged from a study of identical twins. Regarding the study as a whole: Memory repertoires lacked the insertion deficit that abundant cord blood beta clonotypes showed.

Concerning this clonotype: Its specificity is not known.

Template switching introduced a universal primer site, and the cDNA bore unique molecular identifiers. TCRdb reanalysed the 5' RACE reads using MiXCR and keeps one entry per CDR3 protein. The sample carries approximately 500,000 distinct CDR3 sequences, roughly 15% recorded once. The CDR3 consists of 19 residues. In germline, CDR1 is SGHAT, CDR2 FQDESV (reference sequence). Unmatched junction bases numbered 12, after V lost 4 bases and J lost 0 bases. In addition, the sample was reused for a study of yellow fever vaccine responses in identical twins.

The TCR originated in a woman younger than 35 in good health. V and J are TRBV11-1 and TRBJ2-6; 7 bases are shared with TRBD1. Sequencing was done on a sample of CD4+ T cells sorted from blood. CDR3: CASSSRPGQYVSGANVLTF. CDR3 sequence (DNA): TGTGCCAGCAGCTCACGACCGGGACAGTATGTCTCTGGGGCCAACGTCCTGACTTTC.